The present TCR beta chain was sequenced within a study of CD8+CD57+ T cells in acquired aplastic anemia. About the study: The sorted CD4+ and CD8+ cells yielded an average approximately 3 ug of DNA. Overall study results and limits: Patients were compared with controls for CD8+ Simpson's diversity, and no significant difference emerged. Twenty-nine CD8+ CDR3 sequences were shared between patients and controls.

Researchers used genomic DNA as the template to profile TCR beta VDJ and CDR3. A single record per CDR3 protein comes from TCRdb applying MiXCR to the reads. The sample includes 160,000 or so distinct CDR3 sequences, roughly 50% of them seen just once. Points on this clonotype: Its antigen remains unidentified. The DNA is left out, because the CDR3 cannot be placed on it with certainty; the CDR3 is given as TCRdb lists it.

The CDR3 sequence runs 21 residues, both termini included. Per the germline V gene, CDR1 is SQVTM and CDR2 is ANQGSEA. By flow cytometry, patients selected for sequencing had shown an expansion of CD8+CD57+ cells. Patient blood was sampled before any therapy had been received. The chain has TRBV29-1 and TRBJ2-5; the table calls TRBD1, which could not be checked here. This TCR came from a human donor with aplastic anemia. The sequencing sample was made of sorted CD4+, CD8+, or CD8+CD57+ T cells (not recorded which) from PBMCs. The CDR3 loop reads CSVVRGRHGYTFGSGQETQYF.